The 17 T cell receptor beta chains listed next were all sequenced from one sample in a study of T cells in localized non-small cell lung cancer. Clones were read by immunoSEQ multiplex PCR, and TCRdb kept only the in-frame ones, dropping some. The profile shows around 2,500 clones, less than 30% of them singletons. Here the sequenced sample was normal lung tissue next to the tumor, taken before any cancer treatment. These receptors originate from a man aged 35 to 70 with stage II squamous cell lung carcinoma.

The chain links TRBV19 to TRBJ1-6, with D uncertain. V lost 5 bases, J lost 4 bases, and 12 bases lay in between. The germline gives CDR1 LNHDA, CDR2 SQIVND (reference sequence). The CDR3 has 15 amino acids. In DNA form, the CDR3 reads TGTGCCAGTAGTCAGGCCCCGGGGTATAATTCACCCCTCCACTTT. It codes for CASSQAPGYNSPLHF. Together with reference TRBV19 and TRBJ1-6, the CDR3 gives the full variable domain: DGGITQSPKYLFRKEGQNVTLSCEQNLNHDAMYWYRQDPGQGLRLIYYSQIVNDFQKGDIAEGYSVSREKKESFPLTVTSAQKNPTAFYLCASSQAPGYNSPLHFGNGTRLTVT.

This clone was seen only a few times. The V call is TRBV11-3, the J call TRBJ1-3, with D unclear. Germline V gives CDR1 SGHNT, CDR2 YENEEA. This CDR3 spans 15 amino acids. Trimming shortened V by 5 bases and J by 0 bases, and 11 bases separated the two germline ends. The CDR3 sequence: CASSLEGNSGNTIYF. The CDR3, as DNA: TGTGCCAGCAGCCTCGAGGGAAACTCTGGAAACACCATATATTTT.

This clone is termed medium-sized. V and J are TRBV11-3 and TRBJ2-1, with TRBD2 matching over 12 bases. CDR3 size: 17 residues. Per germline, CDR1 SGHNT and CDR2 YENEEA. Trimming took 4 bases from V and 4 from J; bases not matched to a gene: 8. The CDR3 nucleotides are TGTGCCAGCAGCTCGCCTAGCGGGGGGGCCGGATACAATGAGCAGTTCTTC. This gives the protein CASSSPSGGAGYNEQFF.

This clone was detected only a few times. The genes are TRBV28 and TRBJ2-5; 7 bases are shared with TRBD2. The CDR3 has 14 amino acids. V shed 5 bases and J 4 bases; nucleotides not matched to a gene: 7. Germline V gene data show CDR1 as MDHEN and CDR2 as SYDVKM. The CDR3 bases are TGTGCCAGCAGTCTTACGTGGGGGGGAGAGACCCAGTACTTC. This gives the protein CASSLTWGGETQYF.

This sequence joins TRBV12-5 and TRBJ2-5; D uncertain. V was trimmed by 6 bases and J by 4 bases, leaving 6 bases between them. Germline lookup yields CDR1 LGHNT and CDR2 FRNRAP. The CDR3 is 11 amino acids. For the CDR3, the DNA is TGTGCTAGTGGATCTAGAGAGACCCAGTACTTC. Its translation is CASGSRETQYF.

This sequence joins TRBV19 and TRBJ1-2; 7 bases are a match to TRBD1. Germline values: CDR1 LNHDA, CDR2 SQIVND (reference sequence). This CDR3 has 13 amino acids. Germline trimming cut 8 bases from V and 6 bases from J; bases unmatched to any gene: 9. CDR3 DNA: TGTGCCAGTCGACCGGGACAGCTGAATGGCTACACCTTC. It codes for CASRPGQLNGYTF.

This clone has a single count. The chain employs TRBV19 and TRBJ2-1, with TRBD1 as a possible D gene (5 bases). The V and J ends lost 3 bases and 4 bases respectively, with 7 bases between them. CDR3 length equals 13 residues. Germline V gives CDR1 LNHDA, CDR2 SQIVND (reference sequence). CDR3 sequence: CASSIRQYNEQFF. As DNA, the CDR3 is TGTGCCAGTAGTATCCGACAGTACAATGAGCAGTTCTTC.

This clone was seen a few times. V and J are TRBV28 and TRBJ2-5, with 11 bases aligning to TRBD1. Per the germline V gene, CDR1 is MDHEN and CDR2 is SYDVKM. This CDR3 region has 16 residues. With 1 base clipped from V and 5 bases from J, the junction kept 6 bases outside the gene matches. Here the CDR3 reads CASSLFRTGGAETQYF. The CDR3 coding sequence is TGTGCCAGCAGTTTATTCAGGACAGGGGGCGCGGAGACCCAGTACTTC.

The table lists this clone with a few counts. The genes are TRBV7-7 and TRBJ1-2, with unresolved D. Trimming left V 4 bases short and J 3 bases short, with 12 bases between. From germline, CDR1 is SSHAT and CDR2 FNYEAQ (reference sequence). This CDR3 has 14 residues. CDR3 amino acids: CASSSTSYYYGYTF. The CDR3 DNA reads TGTGCCAGCAGCTCGACATCCTATTACTATGGCTACACCTTC.

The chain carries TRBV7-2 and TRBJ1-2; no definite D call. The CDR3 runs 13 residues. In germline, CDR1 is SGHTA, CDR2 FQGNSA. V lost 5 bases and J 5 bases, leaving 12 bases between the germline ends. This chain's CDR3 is CASSKRQGYGYTF. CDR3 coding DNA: TGTGCCAGCAGCAAACGACAAGGGTATGGCTACACCTTC. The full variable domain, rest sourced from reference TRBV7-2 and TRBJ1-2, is GAGVSQSPSNKVTEKGKDVELRCDPISGHTALYWYRQSLGQGLEFLIYFQGNSAPDKSGLPSDRFSAERTGGSVSTLTIQRTQQEDSAVYLCASSKRQGYGYTFGSGTRLTVV.

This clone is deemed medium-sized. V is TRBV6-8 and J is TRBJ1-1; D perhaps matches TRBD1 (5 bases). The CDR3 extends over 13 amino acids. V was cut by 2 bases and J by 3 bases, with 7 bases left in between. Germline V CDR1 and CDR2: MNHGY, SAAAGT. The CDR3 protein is CASSYRGYTEAFF. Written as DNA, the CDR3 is TGTGCCAGCAGTTACAGGGGATACACTGAAGCTTTCTTT.

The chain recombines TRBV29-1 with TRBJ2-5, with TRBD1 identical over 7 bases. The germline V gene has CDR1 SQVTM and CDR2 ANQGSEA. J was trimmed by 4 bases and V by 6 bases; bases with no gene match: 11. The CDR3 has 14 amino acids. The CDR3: CSVGGRGILETQYF. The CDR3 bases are TGCAGCGTAGGGGGCAGGGGGATTTTAGAGACCCAGTACTTC.

For the CDR3, the DNA is TGTGCCAGCAGCTCTAGCGGGAGGAACACCGGGGAGCTGTTTTTT. This gives the protein CASSSSGRNTGELFF. The J gene is TRBJ2-2, the V gene TRBV11-3; 10 bases are shared with TRBD2. CDR3 size: 15 residues. V was clipped by 4 bases and J by 1 base; unmatched bases: 0. Germline V gene lookup returns CDR1 SGHNT and CDR2 YENEEA.

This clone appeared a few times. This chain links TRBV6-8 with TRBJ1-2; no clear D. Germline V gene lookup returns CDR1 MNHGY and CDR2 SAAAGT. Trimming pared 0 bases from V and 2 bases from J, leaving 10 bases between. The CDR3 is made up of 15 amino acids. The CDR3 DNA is TGTGCCAGCAGTTACTCGATTCACCAAAACTATGGCTACACCTTC. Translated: CASSYSIHQNYGYTF.

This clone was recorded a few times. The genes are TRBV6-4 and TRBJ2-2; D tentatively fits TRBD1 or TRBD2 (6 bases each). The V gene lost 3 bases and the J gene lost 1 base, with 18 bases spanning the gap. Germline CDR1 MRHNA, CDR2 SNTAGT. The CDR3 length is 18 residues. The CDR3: CASSEIPGGGENTGELFF. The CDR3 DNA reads TGTGCCAGCAGTGAAATCCCCGGAGGGGGTGAGAACACCGGGGAGCTGTTTTTT.

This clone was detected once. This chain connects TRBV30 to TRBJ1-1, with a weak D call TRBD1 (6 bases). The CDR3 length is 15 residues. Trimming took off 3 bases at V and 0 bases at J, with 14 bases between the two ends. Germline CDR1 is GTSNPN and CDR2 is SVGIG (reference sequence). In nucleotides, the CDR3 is TGTGCCTGGAGGGCACAGGGTACCCTGAACACTGAAGCTTTCTTT. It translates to CAWRAQGTLNTEAFF. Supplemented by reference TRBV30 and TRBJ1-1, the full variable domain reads SQTIHQWPATLVQPVGSPLSLECTVEGTSNPNLYWYRQAAGRGLQLLFYSVGIGQISSEVPQNLSASRPQDRQFILSSKKLLLSDSGFYLCAWRAQGTLNTEAFFGQGTRLTVV.

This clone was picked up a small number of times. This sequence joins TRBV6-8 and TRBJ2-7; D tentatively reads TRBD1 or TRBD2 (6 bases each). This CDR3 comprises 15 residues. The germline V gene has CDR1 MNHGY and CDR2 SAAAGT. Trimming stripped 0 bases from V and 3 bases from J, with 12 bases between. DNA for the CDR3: TGTGCCAGCAGTTACTCCCCCGGGGGCCACTACGAGCAGTACTTC. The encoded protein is CASSYSPGGHYEQYF.